Presented here are 26 T cell receptor beta chains from one specimen sequenced in a study of response to subunit inactivated influenza vaccine (dated 2018 in TCRdb). Libraries were prepared through RT-PCR. Data came from an Illumina HiSeq 2500. The public sequencing data were trimmed at Q25 with fastp and processed into clonotypes with MiXCR by TCRdb, which kept only in-frame beta chains. Identical CDR3 proteins give one entry, which carries the most common genes and DNA. In this sample the table shows about 800,000 distinct CDR3 sequences, 21% of which occur a single time. About a tenth of the sample rests with the top ten. This specimen consisted of PBMCs from blood, obtained roughly 5 days after vaccination. The receptors originated from a man in his forties or fifties who received an inactivated influenza vaccine. Donor details come from another sample of the same person, matched by shared clones.

The rearrangement uses TRBV6-5 and TRBJ2-2; TRBD2 matches 11 bases. The germline V gene has CDR1 MNHEY and CDR2 SVGAGI. V dropped 0 bases and J dropped 7; count of bases not matched to a gene: 7. The CDR3 runs 17 residues. CDR3 loop: CASSYSSLAGGGGELFF. The CDR3 nucleotides are TGTGCCAGCAGTTACTCGAGTCTAGCGGGGGGAGGCGGGGAGCTGTTTTTT.

This clonotype was seen more than once but under ten times. V usage is TRBV20-1 and J usage is TRBJ2-4; TRBD2 agrees at 7 bases. CDR1 and CDR2 from the germline V gene are DFQATT and SNEGSKA (reference sequence). The V and J ends lost 1 base and 1 base, in that order; junction bases with no gene match: 10. This CDR3 is built from 17 residues. The CDR3 DNA reads TGCAGTGCTAGAGTCCCCCAGGGAGGGTGGGCCAAAAACATTCAGTACTTC. Translated: CSARVPQGGWAKNIQYF.

J is TRBJ2-7 and V is TRBV27, with TRBD2 as a possible D gene (5 bases). The CDR3 loop spans 15 amino acids. V lost 2 bases, J lost 2 bases, and 13 bases lay in between. Looked up from germline, CDR1 is MNHEY and CDR2 is SMNVEV (reference sequence). The CDR3 DNA reads as TGTGCCAGCAGTTTAAAGGGCGGGCGGACCTACGAGCAGTACTTC. Its translation: CASSLKGGRTYEQYF.

This clonotype showed up just a few times. This chain connects TRBV29-1 to TRBJ2-1; 8 bases align to TRBD1. Germline V lookup: CDR1 SQVTM, CDR2 ANQGSEA. The J segment lost 7 bases and the V segment lost 4 bases, leaving 6 bases of the junction unmatched. This CDR3 spans 13 amino acids. The CDR3 protein is CSVAGGKENEQFF. The DNA of the CDR3 is TGCAGCGTTGCAGGGGGCAAGGAGAATGAGCAGTTCTTC.

V and J are TRBV9 and TRBJ2-1, with D perhaps TRBD2 (6 bases). Germline V lookup: CDR1 SGDLS, CDR2 YYNGEE. CDR3 length: 12 amino acids. V lost 7 bases to trimming and J lost 6 bases, with 11 bases between them. CDR3: CASGGGGNEQFF. CDR3 nucleotides: TGTGCCAGCGGGGGAGGAGGCAATGAGCAGTTCTTC.

This clonotype was observed a few times. The chain uses TRBV7-8 and TRBJ2-3, with D perhaps assigned TRBD1 or TRBD2 (7 bases each). Trimming cost V 0 bases and J 3 bases, with 16 bases left between them. This CDR3 has 17 residues. Germline CDR1 SGHVS, CDR2 FQNEAQ. Here the CDR3 reads CASSLALGGGGTDTQYF. The CDR3 DNA reads TGTGCCAGCAGCTTAGCCCTGGGAGGGGGCGGGACAGATACGCAGTATTTT.

The chain carries TRBV4-2 and TRBJ2-3; perhaps D is TRBD1 or TRBD2 (5 bases each). Germline V lookup: CDR1 LGHNA, CDR2 YNFKEQ. Trimming took off 0 bases at V and 4 bases at J, with 14 bases between the two ends. CDR3 length: 16 amino acids. The CDR3 reads CASSQDLGVRADTQYF. In nucleotides, the CDR3 is TGTGCCAGCAGCCAAGACCTGGGGGTCCGGGCAGATACGCAGTATTTT.

The V gene is TRBV12-3 or TRBV12-4, the J gene TRBJ2-1; TRBD2 agrees at 8 bases. The CDR3 runs to 16 residues. Trimming removed 7 bases from V and 1 base from J; junction bases left unmatched: 9. CDR3 sequence: CASTPIGGVSYNEQFF. Written as DNA, the CDR3 is TGTGCCAGCACCCCCATCGGGGGGGTTTCCTACAATGAGCAGTTCTTC.

This chain links TRBV29-1 with TRBJ2-3; 10 bases fit TRBD2. CDR1 is SQVTM and CDR2 is ANQGSEA in the germline V gene. The CDR3 spans 13 residues. V was pared by 5 bases and J by 8 bases, with 7 bases of the junction left unmatched. As DNA, the CDR3 is TGCAGCGTTCCGACTAGCGGGCGTGCTACGCAGTATTTT. The encoded protein is CSVPTSGRATQYF.

The sample holds many counts of this clonotype. The chain carries TRBV12-3 or TRBV12-4 and TRBJ1-2, with 8 bases aligning to TRBD1. The J segment lost 4 bases and the V segment lost 5 bases, leaving 3 bases of the junction unmatched. CDR3 length equals 13 residues. For the CDR3, the DNA is TGTGCCAGCAGTCCCGGGACAGGCTATGGCTACACCTTC. Its protein is CASSPGTGYGYTF.

This clonotype was observed a few times. This chain uses TRBV10-3 with TRBJ1-2; D is perhaps TRBD1 (5 bases). CDR1 is ENHRY, CDR2 SYGVKD, per germline. The CDR3 sequence is 15 residues long. V was pared by 3 bases and J by 1 base, with 12 bases between. The CDR3 region is CAISETTANNYGYTF. The CDR3 DNA reads as TGTGCCATCAGTGAAACGACAGCTAATAACTATGGCTACACCTTC.

This clonotype is a singleton in its sample. CDR3 residues: CSASQAGDYNEQFF. In DNA form, the CDR3 reads TGCAGTGCTAGTCAAGCGGGGGACTACAATGAGCAGTTCTTC. The chain employs TRBV20-1 and TRBJ2-1; 8 nucleotides align to TRBD2. V was pared by 3 bases and J by 3 bases, with 4 bases of the junction left unmatched. From germline, CDR1 is DFQATT and CDR2 SNEGSKA (reference sequence). This CDR3 is 14 amino acids long.

In its sample, this clonotype was seen a few times. The V and J genes are TRBV12-3 or TRBV12-4 and TRBJ1-1, with D maybe TRBD1 (5 bases). The V end lost 6 bases, the J end lost 0 bases, and 11 bases lay between the germline ends. The CDR3 has 14 residues. CDR3 in amino acids: CASRMGLLNTEAFF. The CDR3 DNA reads TGTGCCAGCAGGATGGGACTCCTGAACACTGAAGCTTTCTTT.

V usage is TRBV7-9 and J usage is TRBJ1-4, with D unresolved. V was shortened by 5 bases and J by 7 bases, with 14 bases between the two germline ends. The germline gives CDR1 SEHNR, CDR2 FQNEAQ (reference sequence). The CDR3 has 14 amino acids. In DNA, the CDR3 is TGTGCCAGCAGCCCCTCACCGGGGAGTGAAAAACTGTTTTTT. Protein product: CASSPSPGSEKLFF.

This clonotype was observed a handful of times. CDR3 coding DNA: TGTGCCAGCTCACCACCCCCACAGCGGGGGGAGGTAGATACGCAGTATTTT. Its protein product is CASSPPPQRGEVDTQYF. V gene TRBV18 combines with J gene TRBJ2-3; 9 bases match TRBD2. Per germline, CDR1 KGHSH and CDR2 LQKENI. The V gene end was trimmed by 0 bases and the J gene end by 5 bases; junction bases not matched to a gene: 9. The CDR3 consists of 17 residues.

This clonotype was counted between two and nine times. This chain joins TRBV9 and TRBJ2-7, with a weak D call TRBD1 (7 bases). CDR1 is SGDLS, CDR2 YYNGEE, per germline. V was trimmed by 4 bases and J by 1 base, leaving 18 bases between them. The CDR3 contains 16 residues. The chain's CDR3 is CASSQGATGTSYEQYF. The CDR3 region has the DNA TGTGCCAGCAGCCAAGGGGCGACAGGGACTTCCTACGAGCAGTACTTC.

CDR3 DNA: TGTGCCAGCAGGGGACTAGCGGGGGGGTACACCGGGGAGCTGTTTTTT. Residues: CASRGLAGGYTGELFF. The chain joins TRBV11-2 to TRBJ2-2; 16 nucleotides align to TRBD2. The J segment lost 3 bases and the V segment lost 6 bases, leaving 1 base of the junction unmatched. Germline CDR1 SGHAT, CDR2 FQNNGV. The CDR3 extends over 16 amino acids. The variable domain in full, with the rest retrieved from reference TRBV11-2 and TRBJ2-2, is EAGVAQSPRYKIIEKRQSVAFWCNPISGHATLYWYQQILGQGPKLLIQFQNNGVVDDSQLPKDRFSAERLKGVDSTLKIQPAKLEDSAVYLCASRGLAGGYTGELFFGEGSRLTVL.

The sample holds a few counts of this clonotype. The V gene is TRBV9, the J gene TRBJ2-4, with D possibly being TRBD1 (6 bases). Trimming removed 0 bases from V and 8 bases from J, with 15 bases in between. CDR1 and CDR2 (germline): SGDLS, YYNGEE. The CDR3 spans 15 residues. The CDR3 nucleotides are TGTGCCAGCAGCGTAGATCCAGGGGCAGGGTACATTCAGTACTTC. Translating it yields CASSVDPGAGYIQYF.

The chain employs TRBV20-1 and TRBJ1-4; D is possibly TRBD1 (6 bases). Trimming took off 6 bases at V and 4 bases at J, with 12 bases between the two ends. CDR1 is DFQATT, CDR2 SNEGSKA, per germline (reference sequence). The CDR3 is made up of 13 amino acids. In nucleotides, the CDR3 is TGCAGTGCCTTGGACAGAAGTAATGAAAAACTGTTTTTT. This encodes CSALDRSNEKLFF.

The chain couples TRBV11-2 to TRBJ1-6; D is possibly TRBD1 (5 bases). Trimming stripped 3 bases from V and 9 bases from J, with 15 bases between. The CDR3 contains 15 residues. CDR1 is SGHAT, CDR2 FQNNGV, per germline. Here the CDR3 DNA reads TGTGCCAGCAGCTTCGAAGGCCAGGGTGGTTCACCCCTCCACTTT. This codes for CASSFEGQGGSPLHF.

The CDR3 reads CASSQTSNPGQGYEQYF. The CDR3 DNA reads as TGCGCCAGCAGCCAGACGAGTAACCCGGGACAGGGATACGAGCAGTACTTC. The gene calls are TRBV4-3 and TRBJ2-7, with 9 bases aligning to TRBD1. The CDR3 has 17 residues. CDR1 and CDR2 from the germline V gene are LGHNA and YSLEER. After removal of 3 bases from V and 4 bases from J, the junction contained 13 bases not matched to a gene.

This clonotype was counted between two and nine times. The V gene is TRBV16, the J gene TRBJ1-2; perhaps TRBD1 as D (5 bases). CDR3 length: 13 amino acids. V lost 0 bases and J lost 8, with 10 bases in between. Germline V lookup: CDR1 KGHSY, CDR2 FQNENV. The CDR3, as DNA: TGTGCCAGCAGCCAATCCCCGGGGGACGGCTACACCTTC. Encoded protein: CASSQSPGDGYTF.

There are a few counts of this clonotype. This chain joins TRBV25-1 and TRBJ2-7, with a tentative D call TRBD1 (5 bases). The germline gives CDR1 MGHDK, CDR2 SYGVNS. This CDR3 contains 16 residues. Trimming removed 3 bases at V and 4 bases at J, with 19 bases between. The chain's CDR3 is CASSDYDSGVLYEQYF. CDR3 nucleotide sequence: TGTGCCAGCAGTGATTACGACAGTGGGGTTCTTTACGAGCAGTACTTC.

This clonotype was recorded a few times. This chain connects TRBV6-2 or TRBV6-3 to TRBJ2-2, with TRBD1 identical over 10 bases. V was pared by 5 bases and J by 7 bases, with 10 bases of the junction left unmatched. The CDR3 length is 16 residues. Germline V gene data show CDR1 as MNHEY and CDR2 as SVGEGT. In nucleotides, the CDR3 is TGTGCCAGCAGTCCCTCGGGACAGGGGACAGGCGGGGAGCTGTTTTTT. Amino acids: CASSPSGQGTGGELFF.

This CDR3 reads CASGTSGRFEQYF. Here the CDR3 DNA reads TGTGCCAGCGGGACTAGCGGGAGGTTCGAGCAGTACTTC. The chain carries TRBV6-1 and TRBJ2-7; 15 bases map to TRBD2. CDR3 size: 13 residues. Trimming removed 8 bases from V and 6 bases from J; junction bases left unmatched: 2. From germline, CDR1 is MNHNS and CDR2 SASEGT.

This sequence joins TRBV12-3 or TRBV12-4 and TRBJ2-7; D ambiguous. This CDR3 contains 14 residues. V shed 0 bases and J shed 3 bases, with 9 bases lying between them. Here the CDR3 reads CASSLANSLYEQYF. Written as DNA, the CDR3 is TGTGCCAGCAGTTTAGCGAATTCCCTCTACGAGCAGTACTTC.